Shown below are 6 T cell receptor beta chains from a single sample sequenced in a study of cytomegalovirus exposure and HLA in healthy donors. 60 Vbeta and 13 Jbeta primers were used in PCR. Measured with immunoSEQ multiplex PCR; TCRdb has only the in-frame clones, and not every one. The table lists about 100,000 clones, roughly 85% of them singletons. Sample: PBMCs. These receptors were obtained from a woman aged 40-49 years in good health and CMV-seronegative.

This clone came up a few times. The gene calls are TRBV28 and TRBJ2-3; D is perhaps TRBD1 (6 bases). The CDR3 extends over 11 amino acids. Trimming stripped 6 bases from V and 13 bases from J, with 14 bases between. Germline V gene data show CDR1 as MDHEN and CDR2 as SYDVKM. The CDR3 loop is CASRTLGGKYF. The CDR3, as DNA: TGTGCCAGCAGGACCCTTGGGGGCAAGTATTTT.

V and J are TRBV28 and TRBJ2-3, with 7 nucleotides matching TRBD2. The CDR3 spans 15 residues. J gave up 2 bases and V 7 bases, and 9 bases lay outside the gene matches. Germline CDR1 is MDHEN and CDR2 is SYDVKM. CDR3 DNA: TGTGCCAGCACCGATACTAGCGAGAACACAGATACGCAGTATTTT. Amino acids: CASTDTSENTDTQYF.

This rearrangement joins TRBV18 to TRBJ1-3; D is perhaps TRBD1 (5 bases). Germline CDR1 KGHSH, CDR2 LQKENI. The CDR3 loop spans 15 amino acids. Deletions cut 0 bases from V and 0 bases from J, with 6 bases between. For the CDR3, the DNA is TGTGCCAGCTCACCACCGGGGCTCTCTGGAAACACCATATATTTT. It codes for CASSPPGLSGNTIYF.

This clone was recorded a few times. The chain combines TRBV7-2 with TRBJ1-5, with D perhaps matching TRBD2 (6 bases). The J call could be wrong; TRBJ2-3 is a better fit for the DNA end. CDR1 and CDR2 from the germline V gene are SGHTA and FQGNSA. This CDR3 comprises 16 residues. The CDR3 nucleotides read TGTGCCAGCAGCCCTGGACTATCTAGGGGCAATCAGCCCCAGTATTTT. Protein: CASSPGLSRGNQPQYF.

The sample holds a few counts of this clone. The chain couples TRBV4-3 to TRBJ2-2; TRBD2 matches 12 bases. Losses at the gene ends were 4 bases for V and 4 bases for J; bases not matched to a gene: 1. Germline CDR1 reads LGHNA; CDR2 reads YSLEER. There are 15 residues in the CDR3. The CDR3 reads CASSPGLAGTGELFF. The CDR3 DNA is TGCGCCAGCAGCCCGGGACTAGCGGGCACCGGGGAGCTGTTTTTT.

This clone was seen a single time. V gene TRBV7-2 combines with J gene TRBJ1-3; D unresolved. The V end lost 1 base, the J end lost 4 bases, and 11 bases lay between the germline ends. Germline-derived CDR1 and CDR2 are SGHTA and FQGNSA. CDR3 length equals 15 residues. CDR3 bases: TGTGCCAGCAGCTTAGGGGAGGAGGCGGGAAACACCATATATTTT. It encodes CASSLGEEAGNTIYF.